The T cell receptor (beta chain) described here comes from a study of blood T cell repertoires in COVID-19. The V and J ends lost 5 bases and 3 bases, in that order; junction bases with no gene match: 11. Germline V lookup: CDR1 MNHEY, CDR2 SVGEGT. This CDR3 contains 16 residues. Authors' analysis steps: Amplified reference gene primers provided the basis for estimating nucleated cell counts. TCRdb's table, derived via immunoSEQ multiplex PCR, lists solely in-frame clones and lacks some. That table is the source of V, J and clone size, and D and trimming were worked out from the DNA. The sample carries about 80,000 clones, 82% recorded once.

Sequencing was performed on peripheral blood. The TCR sequence derives from an elderly man with acute or convalescent COVID-19. The V and J genes are TRBV6-2 or TRBV6-3 and TRBJ1-1, with 8 bases fitting TRBD1. The CDR3 DNA sequence: TGTGCCAGCAGTCGAGCGACAGGGGAAATGCACACTGAAGCTTTCTTT. Its translation is CASSRATGEMHTEAFF.